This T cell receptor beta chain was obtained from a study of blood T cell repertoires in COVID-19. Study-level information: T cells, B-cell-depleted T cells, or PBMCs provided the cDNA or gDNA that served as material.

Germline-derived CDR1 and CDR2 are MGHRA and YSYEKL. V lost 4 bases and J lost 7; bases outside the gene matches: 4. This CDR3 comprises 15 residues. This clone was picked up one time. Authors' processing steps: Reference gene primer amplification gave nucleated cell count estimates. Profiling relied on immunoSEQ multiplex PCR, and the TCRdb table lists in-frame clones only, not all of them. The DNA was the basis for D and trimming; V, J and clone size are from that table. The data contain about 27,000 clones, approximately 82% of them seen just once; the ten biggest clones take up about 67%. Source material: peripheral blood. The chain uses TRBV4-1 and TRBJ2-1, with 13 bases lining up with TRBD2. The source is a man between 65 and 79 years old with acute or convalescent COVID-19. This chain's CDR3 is CASSRGLAGLNEQFF. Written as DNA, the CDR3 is TGCGCCAGCAGCCGGGGACTAGCGGGATTGAATGAGCAGTTCTTC.